The present TCR beta chain was sequenced within a study of T cells in localized non-small cell lung cancer. Sequencing used immunoSEQ multiplex PCR; TCRdb keeps in-frame clones, though not all of them. The sample lists roughly 24,000 clones; around 93% were seen once. Regarding this clone: The antigen remains undetermined.

Regarding the study as a whole: Without multi-region sequencing, intratumor heterogeneity could not be excluded. Measurement of T cell clonality placed uninvolved adjacent lung highest, above the level in tumor. Median detection of top 100 tumor clones in adjacent lung was about 60 clones. In the blood, greater T cell density corresponded to longer overall survival.

CDR1 LNHDA and CDR2 SQIVND come from the germline V gene (reference sequence). V lost 5 bases to trimming and J lost 5 bases, with 15 bases between them. CDR3 length: 14 amino acids. The sample consisted of peripheral blood, taken before any cancer treatment. The receptor was isolated from an older female donor with stage II squamous cell lung carcinoma. The chain couples TRBV19 to TRBJ1-1, with D unclear. The CDR3 nucleotides are TGTGCCAGTAGTTCACCGGACCGAGGGACTGAAGCTTTCTTT. It specifies CASSSPDRGTEAFF.